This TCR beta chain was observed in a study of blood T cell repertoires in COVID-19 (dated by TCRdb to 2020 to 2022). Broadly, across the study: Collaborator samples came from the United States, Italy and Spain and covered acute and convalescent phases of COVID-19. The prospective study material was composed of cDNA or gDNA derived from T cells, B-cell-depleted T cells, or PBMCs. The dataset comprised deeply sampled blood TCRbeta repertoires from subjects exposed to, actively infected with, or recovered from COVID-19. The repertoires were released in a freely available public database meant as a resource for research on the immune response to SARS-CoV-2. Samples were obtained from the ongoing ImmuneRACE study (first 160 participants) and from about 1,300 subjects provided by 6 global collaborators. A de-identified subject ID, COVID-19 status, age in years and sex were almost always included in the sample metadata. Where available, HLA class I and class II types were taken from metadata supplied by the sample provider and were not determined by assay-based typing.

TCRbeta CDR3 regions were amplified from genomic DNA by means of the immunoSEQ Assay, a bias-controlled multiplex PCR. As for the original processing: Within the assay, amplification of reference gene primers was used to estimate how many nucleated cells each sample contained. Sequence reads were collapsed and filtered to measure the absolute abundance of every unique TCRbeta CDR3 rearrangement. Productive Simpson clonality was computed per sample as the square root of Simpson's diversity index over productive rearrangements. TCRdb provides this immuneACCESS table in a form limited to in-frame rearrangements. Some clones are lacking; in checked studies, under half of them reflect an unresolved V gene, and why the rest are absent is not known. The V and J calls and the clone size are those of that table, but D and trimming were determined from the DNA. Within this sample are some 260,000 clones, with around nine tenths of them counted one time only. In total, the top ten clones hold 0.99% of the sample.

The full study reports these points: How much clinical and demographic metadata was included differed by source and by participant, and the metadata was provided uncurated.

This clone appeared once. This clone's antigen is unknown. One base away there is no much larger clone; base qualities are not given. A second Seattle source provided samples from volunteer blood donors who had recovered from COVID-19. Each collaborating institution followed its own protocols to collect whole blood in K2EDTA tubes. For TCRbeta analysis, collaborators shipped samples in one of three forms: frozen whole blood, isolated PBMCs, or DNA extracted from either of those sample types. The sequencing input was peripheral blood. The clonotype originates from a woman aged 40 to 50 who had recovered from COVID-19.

The CDR3 loop reads CASRRTGGYYGYTF. The DNA sequence follows: TGTGCCAGCAGGCGGACAGGGGGTTACTATGGCTACACCTTC. The chain employs TRBV7-2 and TRBJ1-2; 10 of the junction bases match TRBD1. The germline V gene specifies SGHTA as CDR1 and FQGNSA as CDR2. V loses 6 bases at its end and J loses 3 bases; junction bases beyond the gene matches: 4. Including the terminal cysteine and phenylalanine, the CDR3 comprises 14 residues. The read is trimmed to its CDR3 DNA, 42 bases read in frame from base 1.